This T cell receptor (beta chain) was identified during a study of OX40 agonist ivuxolimab in advanced cancers. Whole-study context: Partial responses were achieved by three patients: one hepatocellular carcinoma, two cutaneous melanoma.

Using immunoSEQ multiplex PCR, the repertoire was profiled, and TCRdb retains in-frame clones only, with some absent. The data contain over 85,000 clones, 85% to 90% of them singletons. Specimen: CD4+ or CD8+ T cells sorted from blood, collected in a trial of the OX40 agonist ivuxolimab. The origin of this receptor is an adult with an advanced solid tumor such as melanoma, head and neck, liver or kidney cancer.

CDR3 residues: CASSIDRGLFYGYTF. The CDR3 DNA is TGTGCCAGCAGCATCGACAGGGGGCTCTTCTATGGCTACACCTTC. The V gene is TRBV6-5, the J gene TRBJ1-2, with TRBD1 matching over 10 bases. V trimming: 6 bases; J trimming: 4 bases; junction bases outside the gene matches: 8. The CDR3 is 15 residues long. Germline lookup yields CDR1 MNHEY and CDR2 SVGAGI.